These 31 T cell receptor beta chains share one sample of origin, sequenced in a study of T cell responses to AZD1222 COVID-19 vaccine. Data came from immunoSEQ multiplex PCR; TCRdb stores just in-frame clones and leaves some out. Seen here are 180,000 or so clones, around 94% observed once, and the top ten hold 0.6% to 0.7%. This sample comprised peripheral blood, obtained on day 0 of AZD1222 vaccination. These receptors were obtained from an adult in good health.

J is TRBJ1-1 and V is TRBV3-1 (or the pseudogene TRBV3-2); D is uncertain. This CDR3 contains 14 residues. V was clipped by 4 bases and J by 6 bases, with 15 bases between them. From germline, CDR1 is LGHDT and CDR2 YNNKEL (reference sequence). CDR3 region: CASSPFQRFPEAFF. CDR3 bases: TGTGCCAGCAGCCCCTTCCAGAGATTTCCTGAAGCTTTCTTT.

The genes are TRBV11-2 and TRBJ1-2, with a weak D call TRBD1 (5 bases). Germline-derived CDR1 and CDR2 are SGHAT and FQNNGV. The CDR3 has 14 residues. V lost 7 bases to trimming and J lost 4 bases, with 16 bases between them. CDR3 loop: CASKDIKSLYGYTF. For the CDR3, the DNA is TGTGCCAGCAAGGACATAAAAAGTCTCTATGGCTACACCTTC.

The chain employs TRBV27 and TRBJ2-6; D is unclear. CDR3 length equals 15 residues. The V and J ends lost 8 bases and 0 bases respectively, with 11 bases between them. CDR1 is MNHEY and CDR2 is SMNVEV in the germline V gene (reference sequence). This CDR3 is CASSEINSGANVLTF. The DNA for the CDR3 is TGTGCCAGCTCCGAAATTAACTCTGGGGCCAACGTCCTGACTTTC.

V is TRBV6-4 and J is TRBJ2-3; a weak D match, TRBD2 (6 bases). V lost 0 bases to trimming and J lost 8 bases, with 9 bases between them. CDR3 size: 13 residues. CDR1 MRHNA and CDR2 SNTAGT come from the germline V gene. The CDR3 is CASSDSYGSTQYF. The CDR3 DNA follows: TGTGCCAGCAGTGACTCATACGGGAGTACGCAGTATTTT.

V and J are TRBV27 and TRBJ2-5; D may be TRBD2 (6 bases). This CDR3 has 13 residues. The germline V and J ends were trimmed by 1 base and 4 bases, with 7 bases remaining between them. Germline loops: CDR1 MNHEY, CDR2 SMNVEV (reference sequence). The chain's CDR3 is CASSLWGGETQYF. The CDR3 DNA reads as TGTGCCAGCAGTTTATGGGGAGGAGAGACCCAGTACTTC.

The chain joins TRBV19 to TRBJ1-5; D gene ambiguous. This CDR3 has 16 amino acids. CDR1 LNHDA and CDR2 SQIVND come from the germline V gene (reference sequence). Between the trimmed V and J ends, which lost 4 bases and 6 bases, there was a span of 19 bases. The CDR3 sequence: CASSSLTKERSQPQHF. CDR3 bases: TGTGCCAGTAGTAGCCTGACTAAGGAGAGGAGTCAGCCCCAGCATTTT.

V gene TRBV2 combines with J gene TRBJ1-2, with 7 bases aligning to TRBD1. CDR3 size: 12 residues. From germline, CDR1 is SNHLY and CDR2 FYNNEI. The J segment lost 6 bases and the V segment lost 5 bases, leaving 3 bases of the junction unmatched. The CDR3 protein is CASSMDRHGYTF. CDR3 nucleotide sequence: TGTGCCAGCAGTATGGACAGGCATGGCTACACCTTC. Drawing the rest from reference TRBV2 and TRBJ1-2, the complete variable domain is EPEVTQTPSHQVTQMGQEVILRCVPISNHLYFYWYRQILGQKVEFLVSFYNNEISEKSEIFDDQFSVERPDGSNFTLKIRSTKLEDSAMYFCASSMDRHGYTFGSGTRLTVV.

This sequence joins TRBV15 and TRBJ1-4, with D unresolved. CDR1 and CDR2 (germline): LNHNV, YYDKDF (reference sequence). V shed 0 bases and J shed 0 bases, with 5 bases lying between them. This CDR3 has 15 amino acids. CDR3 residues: CATSREPSTNEKLFF. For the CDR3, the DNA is TGTGCCACCAGCAGAGAACCCTCAACTAATGAAAAACTGTTTTTT.

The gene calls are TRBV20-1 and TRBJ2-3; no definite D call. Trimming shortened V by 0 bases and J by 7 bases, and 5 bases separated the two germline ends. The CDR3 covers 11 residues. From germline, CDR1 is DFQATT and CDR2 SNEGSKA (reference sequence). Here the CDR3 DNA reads TGCAGTGCTAGAGAGTTAAATACGCAGTATTTT. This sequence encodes CSARELNTQYF.

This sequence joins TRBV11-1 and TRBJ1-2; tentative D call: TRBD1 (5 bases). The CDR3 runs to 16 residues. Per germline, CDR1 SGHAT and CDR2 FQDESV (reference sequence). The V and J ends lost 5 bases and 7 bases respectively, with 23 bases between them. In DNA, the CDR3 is TGTGCCAGCAGCCCAAGAACTACCATGGGACTTACTGGCTACACCTTC. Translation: CASSPRTTMGLTGYTF.

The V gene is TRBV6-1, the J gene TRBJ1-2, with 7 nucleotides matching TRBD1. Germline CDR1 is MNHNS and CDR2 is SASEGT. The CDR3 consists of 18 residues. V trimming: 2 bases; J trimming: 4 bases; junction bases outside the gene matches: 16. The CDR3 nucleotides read TGTGCCAGCAGTGAAACCCAGGCCAGACAGGGTTCGGCCTATGGCTACACCTTC. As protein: CASSETQARQGSAYGYTF.

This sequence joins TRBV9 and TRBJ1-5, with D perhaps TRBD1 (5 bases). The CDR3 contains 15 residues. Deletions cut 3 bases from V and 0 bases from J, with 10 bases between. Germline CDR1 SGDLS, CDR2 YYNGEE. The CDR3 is CASSGSTDSNQPQHF. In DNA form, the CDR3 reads TGTGCCAGCAGCGGATCGACAGATAGCAATCAGCCCCAGCATTTT.

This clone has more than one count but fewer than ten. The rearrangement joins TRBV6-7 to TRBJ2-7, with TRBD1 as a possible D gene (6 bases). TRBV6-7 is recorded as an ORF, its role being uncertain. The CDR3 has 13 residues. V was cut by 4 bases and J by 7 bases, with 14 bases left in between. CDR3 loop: CASSFNRAWEQYF. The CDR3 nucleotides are TGTGCCAGCAGTTTTAACAGGGCCTGGGAGCAGTACTTC.

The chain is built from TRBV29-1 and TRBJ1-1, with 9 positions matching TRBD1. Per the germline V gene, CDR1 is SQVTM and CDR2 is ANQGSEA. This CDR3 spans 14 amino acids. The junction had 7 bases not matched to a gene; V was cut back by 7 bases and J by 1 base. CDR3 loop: CSGMDRGRNTEAFF. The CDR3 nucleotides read TGCAGCGGGATGGACAGGGGAAGGAACACTGAAGCTTTCTTT.

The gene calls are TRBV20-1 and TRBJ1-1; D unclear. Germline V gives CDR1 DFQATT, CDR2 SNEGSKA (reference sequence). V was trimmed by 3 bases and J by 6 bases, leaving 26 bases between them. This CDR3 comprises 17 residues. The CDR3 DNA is TGCAGTGCTAGTCCGCAACTTTTCCGGCGGGGAGGGCCTGAAGCTTTCTTT. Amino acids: CSASPQLFRRGGPEAFF.

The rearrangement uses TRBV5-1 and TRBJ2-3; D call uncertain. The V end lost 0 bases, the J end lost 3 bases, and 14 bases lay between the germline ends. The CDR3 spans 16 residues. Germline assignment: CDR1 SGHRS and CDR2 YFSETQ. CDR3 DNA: TGCGCCAGCAGCTTGGCCGACGGGCCGTTTACAGATACGCAGTATTTT. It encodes CASSLADGPFTDTQYF.

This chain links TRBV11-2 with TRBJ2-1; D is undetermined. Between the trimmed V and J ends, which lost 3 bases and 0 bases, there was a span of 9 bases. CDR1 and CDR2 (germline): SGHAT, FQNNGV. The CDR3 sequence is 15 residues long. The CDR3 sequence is CASSFPTVSYNEQFF. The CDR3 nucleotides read TGTGCCAGCAGCTTTCCGACGGTCTCCTACAATGAGCAGTTCTTC.

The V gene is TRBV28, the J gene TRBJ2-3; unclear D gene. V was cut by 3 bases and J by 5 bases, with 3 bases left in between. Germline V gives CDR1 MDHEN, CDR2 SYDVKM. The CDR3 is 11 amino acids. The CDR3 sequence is CASSFRDTQYF. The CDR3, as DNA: TGTGCCAGCAGTTTTAGAGATACGCAGTATTTT.

CDR3 region: CASSLQAYSNQPQHF. CDR3 nucleotide sequence: TGCGCCAGCAGCCTCCAGGCCTATAGCAATCAGCCCCAGCATTTT. The rearrangement joins TRBV4-1 to TRBJ1-5; D is unresolved. Germline CDR1 is MGHRA and CDR2 is YSYEKL. This CDR3 contains 15 residues. Trimming cost V 4 bases and J 0 bases, with 10 bases left between them.

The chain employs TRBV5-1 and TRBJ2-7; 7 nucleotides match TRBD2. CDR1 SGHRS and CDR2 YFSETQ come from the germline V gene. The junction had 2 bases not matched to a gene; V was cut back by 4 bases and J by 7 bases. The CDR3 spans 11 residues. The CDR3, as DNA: TGCGCCAGCAGCGAGCGGGATGAGCAGTACTTC. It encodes CASSERDEQYF.

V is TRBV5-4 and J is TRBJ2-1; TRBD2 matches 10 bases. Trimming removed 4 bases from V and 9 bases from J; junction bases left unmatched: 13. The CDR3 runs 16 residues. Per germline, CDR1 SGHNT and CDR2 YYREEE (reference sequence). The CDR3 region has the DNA TGTGCCAGCAGCGCCGGACTAGCGGTGCAAGGAGGTGAGCAGTTCTTC. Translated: CASSAGLAVQGGEQFF.

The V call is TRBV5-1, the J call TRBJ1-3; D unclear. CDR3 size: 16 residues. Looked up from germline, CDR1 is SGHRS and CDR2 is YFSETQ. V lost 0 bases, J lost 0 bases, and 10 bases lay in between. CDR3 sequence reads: CASSLVPQDSGNTIYF. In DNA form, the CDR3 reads TGCGCCAGCAGCTTGGTTCCCCAGGACTCTGGAAACACCATATATTTT.

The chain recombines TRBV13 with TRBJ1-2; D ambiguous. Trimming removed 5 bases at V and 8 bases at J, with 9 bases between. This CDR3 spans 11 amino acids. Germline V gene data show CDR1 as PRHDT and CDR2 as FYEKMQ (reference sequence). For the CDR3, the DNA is TGTGCCAGCAGCAGGGATGCGGGCTACACCTTC. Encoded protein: CASSRDAGYTF.

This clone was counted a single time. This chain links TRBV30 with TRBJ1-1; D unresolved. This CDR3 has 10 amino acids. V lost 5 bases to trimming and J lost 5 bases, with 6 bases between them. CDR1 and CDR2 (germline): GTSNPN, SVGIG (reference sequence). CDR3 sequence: CAWDRTEAFF. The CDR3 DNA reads TGTGCCTGGGATCGGACTGAAGCTTTCTTT.

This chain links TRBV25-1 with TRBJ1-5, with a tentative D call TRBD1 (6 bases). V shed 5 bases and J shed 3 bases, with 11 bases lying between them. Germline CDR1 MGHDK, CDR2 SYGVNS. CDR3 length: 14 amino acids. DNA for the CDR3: TGTGCCAGCAGTACAGGGTCCGACAATCAGCCCCAGCATTTT. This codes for CASSTGSDNQPQHF.

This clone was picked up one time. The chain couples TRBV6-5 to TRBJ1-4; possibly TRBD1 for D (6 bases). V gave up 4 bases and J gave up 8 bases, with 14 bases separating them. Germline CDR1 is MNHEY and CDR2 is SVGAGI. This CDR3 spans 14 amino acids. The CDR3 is CASSSDRFYEKLFF. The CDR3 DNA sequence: TGTGCCAGCAGTTCAGACAGGTTTTACGAAAAACTGTTTTTT.

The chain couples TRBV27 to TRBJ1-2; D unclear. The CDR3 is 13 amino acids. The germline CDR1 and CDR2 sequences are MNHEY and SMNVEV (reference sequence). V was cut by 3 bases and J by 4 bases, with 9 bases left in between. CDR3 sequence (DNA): TGTGCCAGCAGTTTCGGCACCAGCTATGGCTACACCTTC. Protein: CASSFGTSYGYTF.

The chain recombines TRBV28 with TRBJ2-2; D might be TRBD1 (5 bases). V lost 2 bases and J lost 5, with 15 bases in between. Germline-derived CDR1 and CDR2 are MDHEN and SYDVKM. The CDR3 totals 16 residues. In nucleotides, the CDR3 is TGTGCCAGCAGTTTACGAGCTTTGAAGGGGACCGGGGAGCTGTTTTTT. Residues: CASSLRALKGTGELFF.

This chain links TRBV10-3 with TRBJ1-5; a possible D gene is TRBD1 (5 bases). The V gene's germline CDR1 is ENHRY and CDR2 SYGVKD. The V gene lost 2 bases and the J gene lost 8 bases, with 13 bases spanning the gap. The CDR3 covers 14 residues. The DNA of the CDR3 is TGTGCCATCAGTGAGGGCGGAGGGGCTGAGCCCCAGCATTTT. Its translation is CAISEGGGAEPQHF.

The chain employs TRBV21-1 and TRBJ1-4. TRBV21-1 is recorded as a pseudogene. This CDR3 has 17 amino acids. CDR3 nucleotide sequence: TGTGCCAGCAGCAAGGAGGGCAGAACCTCAACTAATGAAAAACTGTTTTTT. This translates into CASSKEGRTSTNEKLFF.

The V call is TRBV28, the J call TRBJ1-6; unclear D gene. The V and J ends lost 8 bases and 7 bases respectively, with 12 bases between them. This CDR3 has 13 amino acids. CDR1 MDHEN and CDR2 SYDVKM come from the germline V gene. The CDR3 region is CASSQEPNSPLHF. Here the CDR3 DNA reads TGTGCCAGCTCCCAGGAGCCGAATTCACCCCTCCACTTT.